This T cell receptor beta chain came from a study of blood T cell repertoires in COVID-19. As for the study in general: In each case, the material was cDNA or gDNA derived from T cells, B-cell-depleted T cells, or PBMCs.

Original processing methods: Nucleated cell number was recorded as an estimate derived from reference gene primer amplification. TCRdb's table, derived via immunoSEQ multiplex PCR, lists solely in-frame clones and lacks some. That table furnishes V, J and clone size, whereas the DNA furnished D and trimming. Altogether about 280,000 clones are present, around 90% being singletons, with the ten largest covering 2.2%. V was pared by 1 base and J by 11 bases, with 15 bases of the junction left unmatched. This CDR3 contains 17 residues. CDR1 SGHTS and CDR2 YDEGEE come from the germline V gene. This sequence joins TRBV5-8 and TRBJ2-2; 9 bases map to TRBD1. This clonotype was sampled from a woman aged 45-65 years who had recovered from COVID-19. Material: peripheral blood. The CDR3 DNA reads TGTGCCAGCAGCTTGAGGCAGGACAGGGGTTACCGAATTGAGCTGTTTTTT. Its protein product is CASSLRQDRGYRIELFF.